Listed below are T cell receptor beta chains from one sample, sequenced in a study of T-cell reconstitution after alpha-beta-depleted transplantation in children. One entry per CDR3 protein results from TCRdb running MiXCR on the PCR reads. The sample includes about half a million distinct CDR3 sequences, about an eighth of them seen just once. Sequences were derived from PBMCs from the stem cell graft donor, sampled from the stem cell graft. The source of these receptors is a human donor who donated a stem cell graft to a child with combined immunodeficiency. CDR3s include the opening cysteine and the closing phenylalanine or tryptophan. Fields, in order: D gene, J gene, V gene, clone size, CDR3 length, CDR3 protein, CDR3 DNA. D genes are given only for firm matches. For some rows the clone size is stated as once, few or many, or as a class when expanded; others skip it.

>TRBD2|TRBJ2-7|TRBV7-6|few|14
CASSFGLAGDEQYF
TGTGCCAGCAGCTTCGGACTAGCGGGAGACGAGCAGTACTTC
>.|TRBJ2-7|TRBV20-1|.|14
CSARDSGDNYEQYF
TGCAGTGCTAGAGATAGCGGTGACAACTACGAGCAGTACTTC
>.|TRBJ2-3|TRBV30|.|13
CAWSVERADTQYF
TGTGCCTGGAGTGTTGAAAGGGCGGATACGCAGTATTTT
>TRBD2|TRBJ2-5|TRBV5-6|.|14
CASSEGLAGETQYF
TGTGCCAGCAGCGAGGGACTAGCAGGAGAGACCCAGTACTTC
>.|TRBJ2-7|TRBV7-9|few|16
CASSLARLRGGYEQYF
TGTGCCAGCAGCTTAGCGAGACTAAGGGGGGGCTACGAGCAGTACTTC
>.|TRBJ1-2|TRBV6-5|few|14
CASSYSTPYYGYTF
TGTGCCAGCAGTTACTCGACCCCTTACTATGGCTACACCTTC
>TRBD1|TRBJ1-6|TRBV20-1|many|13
CSAWTGGNSPLHF
TGCAGTGCTTGGACAGGGGGTAATTCACCCCTCCACTTT
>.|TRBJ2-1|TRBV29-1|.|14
CSAEGGFSYNEQFF
TGCAGCGCGGAGGGCGGATTCTCCTACAATGAGCAGTTCTTC
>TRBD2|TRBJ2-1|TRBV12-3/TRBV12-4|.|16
CASSRLAGAPYNEEFF
TGTGCCAGCAGCAGACTAGCGGGAGCCCCCTACAATGAGGAGTTCTTC
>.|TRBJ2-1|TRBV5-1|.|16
CASSLDTRTDKNEQFF
TGCGCCAGCAGCTTGGATACCCGGACAGATAAAAATGAGCAGTTCTTC
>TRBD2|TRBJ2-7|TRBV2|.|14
CARGDSSGTYEQYF
TGTGCCAGAGGAGATTCCAGCGGGACCTACGAGCAGTACTTC
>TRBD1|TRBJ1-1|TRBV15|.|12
CATSRETGEAFF
TGTGCCACCAGCAGAGAGACAGGGGAAGCTTTCTTT
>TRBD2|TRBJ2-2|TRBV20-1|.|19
CCARAWGTSGATGGGELFF
TGCTGTGCTAGAGCCTGGGGGACTAGCGGGGCCACCGGGGGCGGGGAGCTGTTTTTT
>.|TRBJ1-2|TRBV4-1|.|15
CASSLTGIRDYGYTF
TGCGCCAGCAGCCTTACGGGAATTAGGGACTATGGCTACACCTTC
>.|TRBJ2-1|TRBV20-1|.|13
CSARDERTVDRVF
TGCAGTGCTAGAGATGAACGGACAGTCGATAGGGTCTTC
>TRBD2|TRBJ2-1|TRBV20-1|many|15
CSARDAAGGRNEQFF
TGCAGTGCTAGAGATGCTGCGGGGGGGCGCAATGAGCAGTTCTTC
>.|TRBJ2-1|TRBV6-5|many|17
CASIIRGGSGGSYEQFF
TGTGCCAGCATTATACGTGGGGGGTCAGGGGGGAGCTATGAGCAGTTCTTC
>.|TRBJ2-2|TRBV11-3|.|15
CASSFPLGVTGELFF
TGTGCCAGCAGCTTCCCCCTCGGGGTCACCGGGGAGCTGTTTTTT
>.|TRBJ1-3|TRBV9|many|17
CASSKQGLANSGNTIYF
TGTGCCAGCAGCAAACAGGGCCTGGCGAACTCTGGAAACACCATATATTTT
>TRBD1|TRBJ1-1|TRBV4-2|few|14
CASSLGTGESEAFF
TGTGCCAGCAGCCTGGGGACAGGGGAGTCTGAAGCTTTCTTT
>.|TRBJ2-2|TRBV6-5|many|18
CASSFLRSGGANTGELFF
TGTGCCAGCAGTTTCCTTAGGTCCGGGGGCGCGAACACCGGGGAGCTGTTTTTT
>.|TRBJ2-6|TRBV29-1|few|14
CSALTGSGANVLTF
TGCAGCGCCCTAACAGGGTCCGGGGCCAACGTCCTGACTTTC
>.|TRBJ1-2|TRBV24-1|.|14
CATSDTGHFYGYTF
TGTGCCACCAGTGATACGGGACATTTCTATGGCTACACCTTC
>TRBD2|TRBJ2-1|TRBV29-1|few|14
CSVDGTSGHNEQFF
TGCAGCGTTGATGGGACTAGCGGGCACAATGAGCAGTTCTTC
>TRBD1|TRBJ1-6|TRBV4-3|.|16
CASSSQGEVLEAPLHF
TGCGCCAGCAGCTCACAGGGGGAGGTCTTGGAGGCACCCCTCCACTTT
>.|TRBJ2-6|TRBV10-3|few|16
CAISEYGVVRANVLTF
TGTGCCATCAGTGAGTACGGGGTCGTTCGGGCCAACGTCCTGACTTTC
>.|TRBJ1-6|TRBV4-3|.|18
CASSQEGIPQGYNSPLHF
TGCGCCAGCAGCCAAGAAGGGATACCCCAGGGTTATAATTCACCCCTCCACTTT
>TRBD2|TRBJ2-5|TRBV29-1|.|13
CSVAGTSAETQYF
TGCAGCGTTGCAGGGACTAGCGCGGAGACCCAGTACTTC
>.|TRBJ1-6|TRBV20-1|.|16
CSAREGRKDYNSPLHF
TGCAGTGCTAGAGAAGGCAGAAAAGACTATAATTCACCCCTCCACTTT
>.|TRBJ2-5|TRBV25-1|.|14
CASSGRGRGETQYF
TGTGCCAGCAGTGGACGAGGGAGGGGGGAGACCCAGTACTTC
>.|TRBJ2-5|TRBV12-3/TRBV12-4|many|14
CASSFPRERETQYF
TGTGCCAGCAGTTTCCCCAGGGAGAGAGAGACCCAGTACTTC
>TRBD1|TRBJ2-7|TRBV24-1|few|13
CATSDPYRGEQYF
TGTGCCACCAGTGACCCGTACAGGGGCGAGCAGTACTTC
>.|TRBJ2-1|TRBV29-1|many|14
CSVVAFGGYNEQFF
TGCAGCGTTGTGGCCTTTGGCGGCTACAATGAGCAGTTCTTC
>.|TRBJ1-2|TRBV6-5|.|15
CASSYTEAGTYGYTF
TGTGCCAGCAGTTACACCGAGGCGGGGACCTATGGCTACACCTTC
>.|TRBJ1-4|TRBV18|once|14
CASSPRDNREKLFF
TGTGCCAGCTCACCCAGGGACAACCGGGAAAAACTGTTTTTT
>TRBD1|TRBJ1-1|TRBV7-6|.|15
CASSSDRALGTEAFF
TGTGCCAGCAGCTCGGACAGGGCGTTGGGCACTGAAGCTTTCTTT
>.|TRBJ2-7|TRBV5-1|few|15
CASSVWSGGSDGKYF
TGCGCCAGCAGCGTATGGAGTGGGGGGTCGGACGGGAAGTACTTC
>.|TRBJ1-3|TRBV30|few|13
CARQVLGGNTIYF
TGTGCCCGACAGGTTCTGGGGGGAAACACCATATATTTT
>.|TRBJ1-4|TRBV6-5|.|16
CASSYRDGSTNEKLFF
TGTGCCAGCAGTTACCGGGACGGATCAACTAATGAAAAACTGTTTTTT
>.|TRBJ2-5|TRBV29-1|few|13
CSVEGSPKETQYF
TGCAGCGTTGAAGGGAGCCCCAAAGAGACCCAGTACTTC
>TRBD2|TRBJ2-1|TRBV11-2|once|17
CASSRELAGGAASEQFF
TGTGCCAGCAGCCGCGAGCTAGCGGGGGGGGCTGCAAGTGAGCAGTTCTTC
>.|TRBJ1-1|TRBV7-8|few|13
CASSFVETVEAFF
TGTGCCAGCAGCTTTGTGGAAACAGTTGAAGCTTTCTTT
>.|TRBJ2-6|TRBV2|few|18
CASRENRLTVSGANVLTF
TGTGCCAGCAGAGAGAACAGGTTGACAGTCTCTGGGGCCAACGTCCTGACTTTC
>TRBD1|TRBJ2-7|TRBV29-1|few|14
CSVEEGTGRYEQYF
TGCAGCGTTGAAGAGGGGACAGGGAGGTACGAGCAGTACTTC
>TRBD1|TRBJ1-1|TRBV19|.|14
CASRLGQGSTEAFF
TGTGCCAGTAGGTTAGGACAGGGAAGCACTGAAGCTTTCTTT